The 27 T cell receptor beta chains below were found in one sample sequenced in a study of blood T cell repertoires in COVID-19. The data were produced by immunoSEQ multiplex PCR, yet TCRdb's version contains in-frame clones alone and is incomplete. The top ten hold about 0.95% of the sample, which has roughly 160,000 clones, 86% seen once. What was sequenced was peripheral blood. Source of these receptors: a man aged 18-30 years with acute or convalescent COVID-19.

V gene TRBV5-8 combines with J gene TRBJ1-5; 11 bases fit TRBD1. CDR3 size: 15 residues. Germline V gene data show CDR1 as SGHTS and CDR2 as YDEGEE. With V trimmed by 3 bases and J by 2 bases, 1 base remained unmatched. CDR3 nucleotides: TGTGCCAGCAGCTGGGGACAGGGGGGCAATCAGCCCCAGCATTTT. Translated: CASSWGQGGNQPQHF.

The chain joins TRBV7-9 to TRBJ2-1, with 8 bases fitting TRBD2. CDR1 SEHNR and CDR2 FQNEAQ come from the germline V gene (reference sequence). The J segment lost 5 bases and the V segment lost 0 bases, leaving 6 bases of the junction unmatched. This CDR3 is 16 amino acids long. Here the CDR3 reads CASSLALSGDDNEQFF. The CDR3 DNA reads as TGTGCCAGCAGCTTAGCTCTTAGCGGGGATGACAATGAGCAGTTCTTC. The variable domain in full, completed from reference TRBV7-9 and TRBJ2-1, reads DTGVSQNPRHKITKRGQNVTFRCDPISEHNRLYWYRQTLGQGPEFLTYFQNEAQLEKSRLLSDRFSAERPKGSFSTLEIQRTEQGDSAMYLCASSLALSGDDNEQFFGPGTRLTVL.

This sequence joins TRBV18 and TRBJ2-7, with 7 nucleotides matching TRBD2. The CDR3 spans 15 residues. Germline trimming cut 2 bases from V and 6 bases from J; bases unmatched to any gene: 10. Per germline, CDR1 KGHSH and CDR2 LQKENI. CDR3 protein: CASSPNLAEITEQYF. DNA for the CDR3: TGTGCCAGCTCACCAAACCTAGCGGAAATTACCGAGCAGTACTTC.

This sequence joins TRBV5-1 and TRBJ1-3, with 9 bases fitting TRBD1. With V trimmed by 2 bases and J by 2 bases, 5 bases remained unmatched. Germline CDR1 and CDR2: SGHRS and YFSETQ. The CDR3 consists of 16 residues. CDR3 bases: TGCGCCAGCAGCTTAACAGGGGGCATAGCTGGAAACACCATATATTTT. Residues: CASSLTGGIAGNTIYF.

A single count supports this clone. The V and J genes are TRBV7-8 and TRBJ2-2, with 7 bases identical to TRBD1. Germline CDR1 and CDR2: SGHVS and FQNEAQ. This CDR3 region has 16 residues. V gave up 2 bases and J gave up 4 bases; unmatched junction bases: 7. CDR3 residues: CASSLIDNRGTGELFF. The CDR3 coding sequence is TGTGCCAGCAGCTTAATAGACAACAGGGGCACCGGGGAGCTGTTTTTT.

This clone has only one observation. The chain is built from TRBV19 and TRBJ2-6, with a possible D match to TRBD1 (6 bases). This CDR3 comprises 15 residues. Germline CDR1 is LNHDA and CDR2 is SQIVND (reference sequence). Trimming removed 5 bases at V and 1 base at J, with 9 bases between. The CDR3 nucleotides read TGTGCCAGTAGTGCACAGGGATCTGGGGCCAACGTCCTGACTTTC. Encoded protein: CASSAQGSGANVLTF.

The V gene is TRBV10-1, the J gene TRBJ2-5; perhaps TRBD1 as D (6 bases). This CDR3 comprises 14 residues. Trimming cost V 3 bases and J 5 bases, with 13 bases left between them. Germline V gene data show CDR1 as WNHNN and CDR2 as SYGVQD (reference sequence). CDR3 in amino acids: CASSEGGVLETQYF. The CDR3 DNA is TGCGCCAGCAGTGAAGGGGGAGTCTTGGAGACCCAGTACTTC.

This chain connects TRBV29-1 to TRBJ1-1; D is undetermined. Germline V gives CDR1 SQVTM, CDR2 ANQGSEA. This CDR3 has 15 amino acids. V was trimmed by 4 bases and J by 5 bases, leaving 20 bases between them. As DNA, the CDR3 is TGCAGCGTTGTGGGGTCGGGGTCTCTGGGGACTGAAGCTTTCTTT. Residues: CSVVGSGSLGTEAFF. The variable domain in full, completed from reference TRBV29-1 and TRBJ1-1, reads SAVISQKPSRDICQRGTSLTIQCQVDSQVTMMFWYRQQPGQSLTLIATANQGSEATYESGFVIDKFPISRPNLTFSTLTVSNMSPEDSSIYLCSVVGSGSLGTEAFFGQGTRLTVV.

The rearrangement uses TRBV30 and TRBJ2-7; 8 positions agree with TRBD2. V dropped 0 bases and J dropped 9; count of bases not matched to a gene: 10. Per the germline V gene, CDR1 is GTSNPN and CDR2 is SVGIG (reference sequence). The CDR3 is 14 amino acids. DNA for the CDR3: TGTGCCTGGAGTGTACAAGCGGGGGACGGCCGGCAGTACTTC. This translates into CAWSVQAGDGRQYF.

This chain joins TRBV30 and TRBJ1-1; no clear D gene. Per the germline V gene, CDR1 is GTSNPN and CDR2 is SVGIG (reference sequence). V was cut by 5 bases and J by 3 bases, with 19 bases left in between. CDR3 length: 15 amino acids. The CDR3 nucleotides read TGTGCCTGGGCAAACCTCGGGGTATTTGACACTGAAGCTTTCTTT. Residues: CAWANLGVFDTEAFF.

The chain employs TRBV4-1 and TRBJ1-5, with TRBD1 matching 10 bases. This CDR3 is 15 amino acids long. The germline gives CDR1 MGHRA, CDR2 YSYEKL. Trimming cost V 0 bases and J 6 bases; bases outside gene matches: 2. CDR3 bases: TGCGCCAGCAGCCAAGAGGACAGGGGGGGTCAGCCCCAGCATTTT. It codes for CASSQEDRGGQPQHF.

In this sample, this clone turned up a few times. The chain joins TRBV5-4 to TRBJ2-5; D might be TRBD2 (5 bases). The CDR3 length is 13 residues. The germline V gene encodes CDR1 SGHNT and CDR2 YYREEE (reference sequence). Trimming stripped 2 bases from V and 5 bases from J, with 10 bases between. The CDR3 reads CASSFTGMETQYF. DNA for the CDR3: TGTGCCAGCAGCTTCACGGGGATGGAGACCCAGTACTTC. The full variable domain, in which reference TRBV5-4 and TRBJ2-5 provide the parts outside the CDR3, is ETGVTQSPTHLIKTRGQQVTLRCSSQSGHNTVSWYQQALGQGPQFIFQYYREEENGRGNFPPRFSGLQFPNYSSELNVNALELDDSALYLCASSFTGMETQYFGPGTRLLVL.

This chain links TRBV28 with TRBJ1-2; D not resolved. The germline V gene encodes CDR1 MDHEN and CDR2 SYDVKM. The V and J ends lost 5 bases and 6 bases respectively, with 13 bases between them. This CDR3 contains 13 residues. CDR3 coding DNA: TGTGCCAGCAGTCAAGGCAGAGGGAATGGCTACACCTTC. Its protein is CASSQGRGNGYTF.

The J gene is TRBJ2-1, the V gene TRBV29-1; 8 bases map to TRBD2. Germline trimming cut 7 bases from V and 6 bases from J; bases unmatched to any gene: 5. The germline V gene has CDR1 SQVTM and CDR2 ANQGSEA. The CDR3 contains 12 residues. CDR3 DNA sequence: TGCAGCGATAGCGGGGCCGTCAATGAGCAGTTCTTC. This sequence encodes CSDSGAVNEQFF.

This clone was seen a single time. This CDR3 reads CASSENRVSSYEQYV. DNA of the CDR3: TGTGCCAGCAGTGAGAACAGGGTTAGCTCCTACGAGCAGTACGTC. This chain joins TRBV6-1 and TRBJ2-7, with D possibly being TRBD1 (6 bases). The CDR3 is made up of 15 amino acids. V was shortened by 3 bases and J by 0 bases, with 12 bases between the two germline ends. Germline V gene lookup returns CDR1 MNHNS and CDR2 SASEGT.

The chain couples TRBV28 to TRBJ1-2; D gene uncertain. V lost 3 bases and J lost 5, with 13 bases in between. The length of the CDR3 is 14 residues. Germline lookup yields CDR1 MDHEN and CDR2 SYDVKM. Here the CDR3 reads CASSFSGGLYGYTF. CDR3 nucleotides: TGTGCCAGCAGTTTCTCTGGAGGGCTTTATGGCTACACCTTC.

The chain is built from TRBV3-1 (or the pseudogene TRBV3-2) and TRBJ1-2, with D perhaps TRBD1 (5 bases). Germline V lookup: CDR1 LGHDT, CDR2 YNNKEL (reference sequence). The CDR3 totals 13 residues. The germline V and J ends were trimmed by 4 bases and 0 bases, with 6 bases remaining between them. CDR3 sequence: CASSLQANYGYTF. In DNA form, the CDR3 reads TGTGCCAGCAGCCTACAGGCTAACTATGGCTACACCTTC.

The chain has TRBV4-2 and TRBJ1-3, with D possibly TRBD1 on 5 matching bases. The germline V and J ends were trimmed by 0 bases and 8 bases, with 17 bases remaining between them. CDR3 size: 16 residues. Germline CDR1 and CDR2: LGHNA and YNFKEQ. The CDR3 is CASSQDLGRAEDTIYF. The CDR3 region has the DNA TGTGCCAGCAGCCAAGATCTAGGCAGGGCTGAAGACACCATATATTTT.

This clone has only one observation. Because the CDR3 is missing its conserved closing phenylalanine or tryptophan, this is likely a read error. Because the CDR3's place on the DNA is in doubt, the DNA is left out and the CDR3 is given as listed by TCRdb. This chain uses TRBV29-1 with TRBJ2-7; the D call TRBD2 from the table was never checked on the DNA. The CDR3 is 8 residues long, counting both termini. Germline loops: CDR1 SQVTM, CDR2 ANQGSEA. The CDR3 protein is CSVPGRPS.

Written as DNA, the CDR3 is TGTGCCAGCAGCCTCTTTAATGAAAAACTGTTTTTT. It encodes CASSLFNEKLFF. The rearrangement joins TRBV7-6 to TRBJ1-4, with no clear D. Germline V gives CDR1 SGHVS, CDR2 FNYEAQ. The CDR3 totals 12 residues. Trimming removed 5 bases from V and 4 bases from J, with 5 bases in between.

The chain uses TRBV19 and TRBJ2-5, with 9 bases fitting TRBD1. The CDR3 loop spans 15 amino acids. V gave up 3 bases and J gave up 5 bases; unmatched junction bases: 7. Per germline, CDR1 LNHDA and CDR2 SQIVND (reference sequence). CDR3 bases: TGTGCCAGTAGTATCAGGACAGGGGCGATTGAGACCCAGTACTTC. The encoded protein is CASSIRTGAIETQYF.

The chain's CDR3 is CASRDLGSPYEQYF. DNA for the CDR3: TGTGCCAGTAGGGACTTGGGGTCCCCCTACGAGCAGTACTTC. The J gene is TRBJ2-7, the V gene TRBV19, with D possibly matching TRBD2 (5 bases). The CDR3 runs to 14 residues. Germline V gene data show CDR1 as LNHDA and CDR2 as SQIVND (reference sequence). The V and J ends lost 6 bases and 2 bases respectively, with 14 bases between them.

The V and J genes are TRBV28 and TRBJ1-3; 7 bases agree with TRBD1. The CDR3 totals 14 residues. The trim removed 7 bases at V and 0 bases at J, leaving 3 bases unmatched. Germline V gene lookup returns CDR1 MDHEN and CDR2 SYDVKM. This chain's CDR3 is CASKGASSGNTIYF. DNA of the CDR3: TGTGCCAGCAAGGGGGCTAGCTCTGGAAACACCATATATTTT.

The chain combines TRBV4-1 with TRBJ1-4, with D possibly being TRBD1 (5 bases). CDR3 length equals 17 residues. The V gene lost 1 base and the J gene lost 5 bases, with 17 bases spanning the gap. CDR1 and CDR2 (germline): MGHRA, YSYEKL. CDR3 nucleotides: TGCGCCAGCAGCCAAGGCCAACGTACAGGTGGGAATGAAAAACTGTTTTTT. Protein: CASSQGQRTGGNEKLFF.

V and J are TRBV5-1 and TRBJ1-5; a possible D gene is TRBD1 (6 bases). The CDR3 has 14 residues. V was pared by 4 bases and J by 3 bases, with 11 bases between. Germline V gene lookup returns CDR1 SGHRS and CDR2 YFSETQ. CDR3: CASSRGGANQPQHF. The CDR3 nucleotides are TGCGCCAGCAGCCGCGGGGGGGCCAATCAGCCCCAGCATTTT.

This chain uses TRBV5-6 with TRBJ1-1, with TRBD1 matching over 12 bases. Germline V gene sequence: CDR1 SGHDT, CDR2 YYEEEE. The V gene end was trimmed by 4 bases and the J gene end by 5 bases; junction bases not matched to a gene: 9. CDR3 length: 16 residues. CDR3 nucleotide sequence: TGTGCCAGCAGCCCCACGGGACAGGGGGCGAAAACTGAAGCTTTCTTT. It codes for CASSPTGQGAKTEAFF. The variable domain in full, completed from reference TRBV5-6 and TRBJ1-1, reads DAGVTQSPTHLIKTRGQQVTLRCSPKSGHDTVSWYQQALGQGPQFIFQYYEEEERQRGNFPDRFSGHQFPNYSSELNVNALLLGDSALYLCASSPTGQGAKTEAFFGQGTRLTVV.

This sequence joins TRBV28 and TRBJ1-4, with 7 bases fitting TRBD1. V shed 8 bases and J 1 base; nucleotides not matched to a gene: 7. Germline V gene sequence: CDR1 MDHEN, CDR2 SYDVKM. The CDR3 consists of 15 residues. The CDR3 DNA reads TGTGCCAGCGCCCAGGGGGGCAGAACTAATGAAAAACTGTTTTTT. Amino acid sequence: CASAQGGRTNEKLFF.